Listed below are T cell receptor beta chains from one sample, sequenced in a study of CD4 T cells in relation to SARS-CoV-2 and coronaviruses. Assay used: immunoSEQ multiplex PCR; TCRdb lists only in-frame clones, some missing. The sample lists around 16,000 clones, around 80% occurring once. Their specific antigens are unknown. Sequenced sample: CD4+ T cells from PBMCs, cultured in vitro. All receptors come from a human donor in good health. CDR3s leave out the opening cysteine and the closing phenylalanine or tryptophan. Fields, in order: V gene, J gene, CDR3 protein.

v_call: TRBV27
j_call: TRBJ2-1
cdr3_aa: ASSLSQAVNEQF

v_call: TRBV6-6
j_call: TRBJ1-2
cdr3_aa: ASSYLLVGREYGYT

v_call: TRBV27
j_call: TRBJ2-7
cdr3_aa: ASSSRPQGANEQY

v_call: TRBV28
j_call: TRBJ1-2
cdr3_aa: ASSPAGGQDIYGYT

v_call: TRBV5-1
j_call: TRBJ2-1
cdr3_aa: ASSFLGTEQF

v_call: TRBV18
j_call: TRBJ1-3
cdr3_aa: ASSPDSAGNTIY

v_call: TRBV27
j_call: TRBJ1-5
cdr3_aa: ASSLYPPSGTGSISNQPQH

v_call: TRBV29-1
j_call: TRBJ2-7
cdr3_aa: SARLAGGEQY

v_call: TRBV14
j_call: TRBJ1-2
cdr3_aa: ASSPKAGGIDYGYT

v_call: TRBV20-1
j_call: TRBJ2-1
cdr3_aa: SARRANEQF

v_call: TRBV6-5
j_call: TRBJ2-7
cdr3_aa: ASTPKPTGSLEQY

v_call: TRBV6-5
j_call: TRBJ2-1
cdr3_aa: ASSISSGGYNEQF

v_call: TRBV20-1
j_call: TRBJ2-7
cdr3_aa: SVRAYEQY

v_call: TRBV21-1
j_call: TRBJ1-1
cdr3_aa: ASSKKGVWIEAF

v_call: TRBV27
j_call: TRBJ1-2
cdr3_aa: ASRGLRGHYGYT

v_call: TRBV4-2
j_call: TRBJ1-3
cdr3_aa: ASSQVDRASGNTIY

v_call: TRBV5-1
j_call: TRBJ2-7
cdr3_aa: ASSLKGLSSYEQY

v_call: TRBV19
j_call: TRBJ2-5
cdr3_aa: ASSSRGGETQY

v_call: TRBV5-1
j_call: TRBJ2-7
cdr3_aa: ASSFGDSYEQY

v_call: TRBV5-1
j_call: TRBJ1-2
cdr3_aa: ASRTTVNYGYT

v_call: TRBV7-9
j_call: TRBJ2-2
cdr3_aa: ASSLVSTNTGELF

v_call: TRBV2
j_call: TRBJ2-1
cdr3_aa: ASRPSATYNEQF

v_call: TRBV2
j_call: TRBJ2-3
cdr3_aa: ASSEARNTQY

v_call: TRBV7-2
j_call: TRBJ1-5
cdr3_aa: ASSLGGGGQPQH

v_call: TRBV19
j_call: TRBJ2-3
cdr3_aa: ASSIDNRGVTQY

v_call: TRBV5-4
j_call: TRBJ1-6
cdr3_aa: ASSWRTTLYNSPLH

v_call: TRBV9
j_call: TRBJ1-2
cdr3_aa: ASSVGQGTIGGYT

v_call: TRBV5-4
j_call: TRBJ2-3
cdr3_aa: ASSLAGTATDTQY

v_call: TRBV18
j_call: TRBJ2-6
cdr3_aa: ASSAGLVVSGANVLT

v_call: TRBV6-6
j_call: TRBJ2-6
cdr3_aa: ASGINRDSGANVLT

v_call: TRBV9
j_call: TRBJ2-7
cdr3_aa: ASSAGTGDEQY

v_call: TRBV30
j_call: TRBJ1-5
cdr3_aa: AWSTPGTNQPQH

v_call: TRBV6-5
j_call: TRBJ2-1
cdr3_aa: ASSYSTVNNEQF

v_call: TRBV28
j_call: TRBJ1-5
cdr3_aa: ASRPNEGWSNQPQH

v_call: TRBV27
j_call: TRBJ2-3
cdr3_aa: ASSLGQGADTQY

v_call: TRBV5-1
j_call: TRBJ1-1
cdr3_aa: ASSLAGSLNTEAF

v_call: TRBV5-4
j_call: TRBJ1-2
cdr3_aa: ASTTDRVGYT

v_call: TRBV27
j_call: TRBJ2-7
cdr3_aa: ASRGGQGANEQY

v_call: TRBV6-1
j_call: TRBJ2-7
cdr3_aa: ASSDTSGTYEQY

v_call: TRBV2
j_call: TRBJ1-4
cdr3_aa: ASSVDRGNEKLF

v_call: TRBV3-1/TRBV3-2
j_call: TRBJ1-1
cdr3_aa: ASRPRHLNTEAF

v_call: TRBV28
j_call: TRBJ2-3
cdr3_aa: AVTQTRGMADTQY

v_call: TRBV5-1
j_call: TRBJ2-5
cdr3_aa: ASSLTPSSGRGGSTETQY

v_call: TRBV19
j_call: TRBJ2-7
cdr3_aa: ASSIAAERYEQY

v_call: TRBV19
j_call: TRBJ2-1
cdr3_aa: ASSMSVGTSGSNEQF

v_call: TRBV10-1
j_call: TRBJ1-2
cdr3_aa: ASSPGQDYGYT

v_call: TRBV28
j_call: TRBJ2-7
cdr3_aa: ASSPLRGAYEQY